This T cell receptor (beta chain) was found in a study of blood T cell repertoires in COVID-19. At the level of the study: Acute and convalescent COVID-19 samples came from the United States, Italy and Spain. PBMCs, B-cell-depleted T cells, or T cells were the source of the cDNA or gDNA that made up the material.

J was trimmed by 6 bases and V by 1 base; bases with no gene match: 13. The CDR3 consists of 17 residues. The germline CDR1 and CDR2 sequences are GTSNPN and SVGIG (reference sequence). Methods used by the authors: Reference gene primer amplification gave estimated nucleated cell counts. Produced via immunoSEQ multiplex PCR; TCRdb's table is partial and in-frame only. For V, J and clone size, that table is used; D and trimming come from the DNA. The table shows around 330,000 clones, with over 75% occurring only once. Input material: peripheral blood. This sequence was found in a woman aged 45 to 65 with active or convalescent COVID-19. The chain employs TRBV30 and TRBJ1-5, with 9 bases that match TRBD1. CDR3 loop: CAWSAQAGTGYLQPQHF. The CDR3 bases are TGTGCCTGGAGTGCCCAAGCCGGGACAGGGTACCTTCAGCCCCAGCATTTT.